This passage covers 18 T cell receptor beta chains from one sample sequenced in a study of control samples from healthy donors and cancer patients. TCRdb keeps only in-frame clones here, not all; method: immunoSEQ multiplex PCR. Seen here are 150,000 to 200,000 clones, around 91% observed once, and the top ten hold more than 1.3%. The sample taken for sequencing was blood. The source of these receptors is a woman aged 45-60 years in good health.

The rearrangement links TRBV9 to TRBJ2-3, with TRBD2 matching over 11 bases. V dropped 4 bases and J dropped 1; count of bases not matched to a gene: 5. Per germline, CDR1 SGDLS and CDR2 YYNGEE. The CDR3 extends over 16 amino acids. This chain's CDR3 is CASSPGLAGRTDTQYF. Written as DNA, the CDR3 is TGTGCCAGCAGCCCCGGACTAGCGGGCCGCACAGATACGCAGTATTTT.

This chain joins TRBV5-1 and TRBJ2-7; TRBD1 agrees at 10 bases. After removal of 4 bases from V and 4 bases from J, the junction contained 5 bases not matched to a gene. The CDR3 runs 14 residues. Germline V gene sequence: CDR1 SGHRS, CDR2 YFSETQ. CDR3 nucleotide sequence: TGCGCCAGCAGCCCGACAGGGGGCCAATACGAGCAGTACTTC. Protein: CASSPTGGQYEQYF.

The CDR3: CASSQVEGEQYF. The CDR3 coding sequence is TGTGCCAGCAGCCAAGTAGAGGGGGAGCAGTACTTC. This chain joins TRBV14 and TRBJ2-7; possibly TRBD1 or TRBD2 for D (5 bases each). V was cut by 1 base and J by 7 bases, with 8 bases left in between. Germline V CDR1 and CDR2: SGHDN, FVKESK. The CDR3 runs to 12 residues.

CDR3 region: CASSYGGFTEAFF. The DNA for the CDR3 is TGTGCCAGCAGTTATGGCGGGTTCACTGAAGCTTTCTTT. The chain combines TRBV6-5 with TRBJ1-1; no definite D call. With 3 bases removed from V and 4 bases from J, the gap between germline ends came to 9 bases. This CDR3 contains 13 residues. Germline CDR1 and CDR2: MNHEY and SVGAGI.

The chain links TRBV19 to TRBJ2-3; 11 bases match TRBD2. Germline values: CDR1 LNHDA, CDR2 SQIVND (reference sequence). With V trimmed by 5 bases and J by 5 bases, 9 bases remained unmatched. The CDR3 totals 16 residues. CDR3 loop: CASSRVAGGPEDTQYF. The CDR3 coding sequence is TGTGCCAGTAGTCGAGTAGCGGGGGGGCCGGAAGATACGCAGTATTTT. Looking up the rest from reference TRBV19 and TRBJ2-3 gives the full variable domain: DGGITQSPKYLFRKEGQNVTLSCEQNLNHDAMYWYRQDPGQGLRLIYYSQIVNDFQKGDIAEGYSVSREKKESFPLTVTSAQKNPTAFYLCASSRVAGGPEDTQYFGPGTRLTVL.

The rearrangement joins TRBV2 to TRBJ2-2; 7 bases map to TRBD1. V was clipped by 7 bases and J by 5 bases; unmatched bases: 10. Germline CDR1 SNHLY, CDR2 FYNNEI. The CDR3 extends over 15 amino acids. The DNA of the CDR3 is TGTGCCAGCAAGGGAGACAGGGTAGTTACCGGGGAGCTGTTTTTT. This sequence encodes CASKGDRVVTGELFF.

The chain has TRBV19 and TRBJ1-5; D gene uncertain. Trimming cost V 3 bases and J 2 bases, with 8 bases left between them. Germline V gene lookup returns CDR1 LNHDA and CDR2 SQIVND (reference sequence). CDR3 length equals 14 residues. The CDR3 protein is CASSILVGNQPQHF. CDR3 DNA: TGTGCCAGTAGTATTTTGGTAGGCAATCAGCCCCAGCATTTT.

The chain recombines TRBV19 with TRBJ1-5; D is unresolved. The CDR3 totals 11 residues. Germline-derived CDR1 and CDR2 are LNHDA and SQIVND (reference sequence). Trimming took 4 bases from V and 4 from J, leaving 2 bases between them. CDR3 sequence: CASSSNQPQHF. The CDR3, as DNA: TGTGCCAGTAGTAGTAATCAGCCCCAGCATTTT.

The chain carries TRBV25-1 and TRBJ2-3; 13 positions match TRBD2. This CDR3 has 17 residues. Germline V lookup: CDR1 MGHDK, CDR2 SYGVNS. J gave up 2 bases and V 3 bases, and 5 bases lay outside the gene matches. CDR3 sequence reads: CASSEQLAGGFTDTQYF. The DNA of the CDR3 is TGTGCCAGCAGTGAGCAACTAGCGGGAGGGTTCACAGATACGCAGTATTTT.

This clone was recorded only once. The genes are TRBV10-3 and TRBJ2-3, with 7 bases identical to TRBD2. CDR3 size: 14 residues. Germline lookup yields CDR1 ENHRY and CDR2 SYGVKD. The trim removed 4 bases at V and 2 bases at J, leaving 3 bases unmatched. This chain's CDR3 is CAISAGGNTDTQYF. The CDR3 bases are TGTGCCATCAGTGCCGGGGGGAACACAGATACGCAGTATTTT.

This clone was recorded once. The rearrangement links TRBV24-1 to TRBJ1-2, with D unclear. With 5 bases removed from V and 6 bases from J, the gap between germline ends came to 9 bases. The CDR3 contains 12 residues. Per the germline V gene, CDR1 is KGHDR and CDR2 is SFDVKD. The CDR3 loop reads CATSGRRDGYTF. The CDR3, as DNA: TGTGCCACCAGTGGACGTCGGGATGGCTACACCTTC.

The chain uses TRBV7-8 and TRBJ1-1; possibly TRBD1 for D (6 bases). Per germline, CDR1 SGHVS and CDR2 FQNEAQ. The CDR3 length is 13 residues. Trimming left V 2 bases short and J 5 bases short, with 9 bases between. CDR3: CASSLNQGTEAFF. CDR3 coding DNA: TGTGCCAGCAGCTTAAACCAGGGGACTGAAGCTTTCTTT.

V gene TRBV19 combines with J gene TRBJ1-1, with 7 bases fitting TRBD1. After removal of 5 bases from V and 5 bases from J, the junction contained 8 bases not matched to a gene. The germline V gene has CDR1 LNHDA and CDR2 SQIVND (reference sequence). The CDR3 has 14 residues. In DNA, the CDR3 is TGTGCCAGTAGTGTCCCGACAGGGCTTACTGAAGCTTTCTTT. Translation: CASSVPTGLTEAFF. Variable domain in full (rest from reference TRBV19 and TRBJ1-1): DGGITQSPKYLFRKEGQNVTLSCEQNLNHDAMYWYRQDPGQGLRLIYYSQIVNDFQKGDIAEGYSVSREKKESFPLTVTSAQKNPTAFYLCASSVPTGLTEAFFGQGTRLTVV.

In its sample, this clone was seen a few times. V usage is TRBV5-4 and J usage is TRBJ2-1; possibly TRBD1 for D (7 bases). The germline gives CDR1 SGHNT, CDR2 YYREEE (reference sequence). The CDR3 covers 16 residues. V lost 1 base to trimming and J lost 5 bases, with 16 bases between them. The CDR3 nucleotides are TGTGCCAGCAGCTTGAAACTAGGAGGGGGCCACAATGAGCAGTTCTTC. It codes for CASSLKLGGGHNEQFF.

The CDR3 coding sequence is TGTGCCAGCAGCTCCTCTGGACTAGCGGGGTCCCACAATGAGCAGTTCTTC. This encodes CASSSSGLAGSHNEQFF. V is TRBV7-3 and J is TRBJ2-1; TRBD2 matches at 12 bases. In germline, CDR1 is SGHTA, CDR2 FQGTGA. This CDR3 comprises 17 residues. The V segment lost 4 bases and the J segment 5 bases; nucleotides outside the gene matches: 9.

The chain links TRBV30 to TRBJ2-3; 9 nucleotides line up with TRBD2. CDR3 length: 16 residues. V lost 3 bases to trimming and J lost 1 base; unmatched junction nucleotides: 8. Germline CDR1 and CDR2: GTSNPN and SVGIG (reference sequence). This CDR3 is CAWSLSGRSGTDTQYF. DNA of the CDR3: TGTGCCTGGAGCCTTAGCGGGAGAAGCGGCACAGATACGCAGTATTTT.

CDR3 DNA sequence: TGTGCCACCAGTGATACCCTGAAGGAGACCCAGTACTTC. Its protein product is CATSDTLKETQYF. The rearrangement uses TRBV24-1 and TRBJ2-5; D uncertain. CDR3 length equals 13 residues. CDR1 and CDR2 from the germline V gene are KGHDR and SFDVKD. V lost 3 bases and J lost 5, with 9 bases in between.

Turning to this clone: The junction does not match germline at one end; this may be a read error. This chain's CDR3 is CASSPQGQEGGTQYF. The CDR3 DNA reads as TGTGCTAGCAGCCCACAGGGACAGGAGGGTGGGACCCAGTACTTC. The V gene is TRBV7-7, the J gene TRBJ2-5, with TRBD1 identical over 8 bases. Looked up from germline, CDR1 is SSHAT and CDR2 is FNYEAQ (reference sequence). CDR3 length: 15 amino acids.